This T cell receptor beta chain was found in a study of monozygotic twins with inflammatory bowel disease. A note on this clonotype: The antigen remains undetermined.

CDR3 length: 18 amino acids. Germline V gene data show CDR1 as MNHEY and CDR2 as SVGAGI. From around 3.5 ug of total RNA, each TCR library was prepared. The authors made each sample's cDNA in eight separate reactions. Through template switching, UMIs that included a 6-nucleotide sample barcode were added. TCRdb reprocessed the 5' RACE reads, with one entry per CDR3 protein and no DNA. Here the sample table reports about 450,000 distinct CDR3 sequences. Overall study findings and caveats: Differing immunosuppressive treatments may have added variability to patient repertoires.

Source material: blood. The V and J genes are TRBV6-5 and TRBJ2-6; TCRdb names TRBD1, which stays unverified in the absence of DNA. This receptor was identified in a human donor with ulcerative colitis or Crohn's disease, or a healthy co-twin of an affected twin (not recorded which). CDR3 sequence reads: CASSYSVGQAAGANVLTF.